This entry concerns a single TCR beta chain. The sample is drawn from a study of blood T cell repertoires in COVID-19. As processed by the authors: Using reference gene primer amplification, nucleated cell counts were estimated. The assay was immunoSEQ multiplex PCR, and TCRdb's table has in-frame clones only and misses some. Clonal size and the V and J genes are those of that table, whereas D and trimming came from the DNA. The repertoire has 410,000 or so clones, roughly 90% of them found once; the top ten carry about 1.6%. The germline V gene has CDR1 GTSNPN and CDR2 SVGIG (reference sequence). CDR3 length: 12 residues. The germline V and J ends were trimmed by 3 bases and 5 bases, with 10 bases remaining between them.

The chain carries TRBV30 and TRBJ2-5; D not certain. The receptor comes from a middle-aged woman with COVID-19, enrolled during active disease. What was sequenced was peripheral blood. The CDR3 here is CAWRKPKETQYF. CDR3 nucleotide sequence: TGTGCCTGGAGAAAGCCTAAGGAGACCCAGTACTTC.